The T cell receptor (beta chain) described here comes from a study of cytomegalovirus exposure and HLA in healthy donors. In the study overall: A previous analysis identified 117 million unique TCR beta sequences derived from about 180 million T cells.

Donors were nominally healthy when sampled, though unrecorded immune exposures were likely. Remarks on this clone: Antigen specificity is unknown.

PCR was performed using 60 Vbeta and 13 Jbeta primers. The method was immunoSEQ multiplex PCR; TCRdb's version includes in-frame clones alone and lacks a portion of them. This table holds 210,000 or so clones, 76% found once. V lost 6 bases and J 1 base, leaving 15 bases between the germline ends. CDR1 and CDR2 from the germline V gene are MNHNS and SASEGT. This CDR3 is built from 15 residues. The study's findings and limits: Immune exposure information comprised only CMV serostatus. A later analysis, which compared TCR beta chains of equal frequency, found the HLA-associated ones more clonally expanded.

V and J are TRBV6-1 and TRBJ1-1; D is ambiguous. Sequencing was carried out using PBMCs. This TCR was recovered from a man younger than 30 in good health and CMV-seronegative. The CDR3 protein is CASSRTGSGNTEAFF. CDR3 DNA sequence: TGTGCCAGCAGCAGGACGGGGTCTGGGAACACTGAAGCTTTCTTT.